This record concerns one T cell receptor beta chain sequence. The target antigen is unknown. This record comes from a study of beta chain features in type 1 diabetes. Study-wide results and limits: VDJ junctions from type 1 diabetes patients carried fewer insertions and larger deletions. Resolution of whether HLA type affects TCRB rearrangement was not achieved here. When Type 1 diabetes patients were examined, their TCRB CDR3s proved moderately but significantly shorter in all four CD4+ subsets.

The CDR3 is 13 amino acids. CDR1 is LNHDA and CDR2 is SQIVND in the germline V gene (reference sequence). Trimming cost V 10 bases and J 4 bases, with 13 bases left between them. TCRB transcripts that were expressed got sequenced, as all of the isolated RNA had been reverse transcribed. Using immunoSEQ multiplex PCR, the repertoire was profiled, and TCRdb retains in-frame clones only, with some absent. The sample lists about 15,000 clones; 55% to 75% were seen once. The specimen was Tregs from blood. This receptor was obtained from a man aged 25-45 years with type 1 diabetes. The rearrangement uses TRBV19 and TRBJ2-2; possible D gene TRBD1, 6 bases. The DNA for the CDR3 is TGTGCCACTGAGGGGGTGGGCACCGGGGAGCTGTTTTTT. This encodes CATEGVGTGELFF. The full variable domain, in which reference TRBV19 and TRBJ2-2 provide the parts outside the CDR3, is DGGITQSPKYLFRKEGQNVTLSCEQNLNHDAMYWYRQDPGQGLRLIYYSQIVNDFQKGDIAEGYSVSREKKESFPLTVTSAQKNPTAFYLCATEGVGTGELFFGEGSRLTVL.